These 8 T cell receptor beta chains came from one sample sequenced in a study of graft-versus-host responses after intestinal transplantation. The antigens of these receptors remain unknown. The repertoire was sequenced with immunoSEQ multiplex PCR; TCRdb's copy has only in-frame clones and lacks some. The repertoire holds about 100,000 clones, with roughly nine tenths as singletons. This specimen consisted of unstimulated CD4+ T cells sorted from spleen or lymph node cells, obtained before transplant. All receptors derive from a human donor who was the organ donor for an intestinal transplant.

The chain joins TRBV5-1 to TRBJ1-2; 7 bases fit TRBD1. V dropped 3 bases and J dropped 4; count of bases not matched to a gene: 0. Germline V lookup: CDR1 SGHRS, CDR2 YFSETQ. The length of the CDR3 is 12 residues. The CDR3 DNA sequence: TGCGCCAGCAGCTGGGACAGCTATGGCTACACCTTC. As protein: CASSWDSYGYTF. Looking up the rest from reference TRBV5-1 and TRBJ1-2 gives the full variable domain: KAGVTQTPRYLIKTRGQQVTLSCSPISGHRSVSWYQQTPGQGLQFLFEYFSETQRNKGNFPGRFSGRQFSNSRSEMNVSTLELGDSALYLCASSWDSYGYTFGSGTRLTVV.

CDR3 nucleotides: TGTGCCAGCAGTTACAGGGTCGGGAACTCTGGAAACACCATATATTTT. Its translation: CASSYRVGNSGNTIYF. This rearrangement joins TRBV6-5 to TRBJ1-3; no definite D call. The length of the CDR3 is 16 residues. The V gene's germline CDR1 is MNHEY and CDR2 SVGAGI. Deletions cut 2 bases from V and 0 bases from J, with 11 bases between.

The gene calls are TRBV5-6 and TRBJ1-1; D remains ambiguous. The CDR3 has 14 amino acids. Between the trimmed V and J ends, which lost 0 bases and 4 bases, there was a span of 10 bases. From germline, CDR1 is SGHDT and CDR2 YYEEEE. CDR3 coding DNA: TGTGCCAGCAGCTTGGTCCACGTCGGCACTGAAGCTTTCTTT. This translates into CASSLVHVGTEAFF.

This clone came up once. The DNA for the CDR3 is TGTGCCAGCACCGTCGGGTCAGGGGGGTCCTACAATGAGCAGTTCTTC. Its translation is CASTVGSGGSYNEQFF. The chain employs TRBV6-6 and TRBJ2-1; maybe TRBD1 (7 bases). CDR3 length equals 16 residues. Germline CDR1 MNHNY, CDR2 SVGAGI (reference sequence). The V and J ends lost 7 bases and 1 base respectively, with 17 bases between them.

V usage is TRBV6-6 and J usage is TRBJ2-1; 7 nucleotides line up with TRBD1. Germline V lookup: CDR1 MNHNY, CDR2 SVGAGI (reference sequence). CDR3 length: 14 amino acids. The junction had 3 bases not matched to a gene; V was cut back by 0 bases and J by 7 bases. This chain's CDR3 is CASSYSGTENEQFF. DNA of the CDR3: TGTGCCAGCAGTTACTCCGGGACAGAGAATGAGCAGTTCTTC.

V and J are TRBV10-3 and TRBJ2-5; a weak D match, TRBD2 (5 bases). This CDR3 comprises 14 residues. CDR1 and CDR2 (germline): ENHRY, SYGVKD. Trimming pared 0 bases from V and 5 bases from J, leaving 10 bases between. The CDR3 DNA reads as TGTGCCATCAGTGAGTCTTTGGGCGGGGAGACCCAGTACTTC. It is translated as CAISESLGGETQYF.

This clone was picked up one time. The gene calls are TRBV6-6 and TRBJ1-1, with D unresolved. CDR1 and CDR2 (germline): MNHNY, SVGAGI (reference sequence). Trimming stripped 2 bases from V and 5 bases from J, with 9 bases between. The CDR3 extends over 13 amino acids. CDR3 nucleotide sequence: TGTGCCAGCAGTTACACGGGAGGTACTGAAGCTTTCTTT. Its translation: CASSYTGGTEAFF.

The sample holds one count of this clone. The DNA of the CDR3 is TGTGCCAGCAGTTACCGGTCCGGCAGGGGTTTTAATGGCTACACCTTC. This translates into CASSYRSGRGFNGYTF. The rearrangement uses TRBV6-6 and TRBJ1-2; a possible D gene is TRBD1 (6 bases). Germline CDR1 MNHNY, CDR2 SVGAGI (reference sequence). The CDR3 totals 16 residues. The germline V and J ends were trimmed by 2 bases and 6 bases, with 19 bases remaining between them.